Included here is one TCR beta chain sequence, with context. The V end was cut by 5 bases, the J end by 8 bases, with 10 bases between. The CDR3 is 12 residues long. Germline V gene data show CDR1 as SEHNR and CDR2 as FQNEAQ (reference sequence). This entry comes from a study of CD8 T cells in Susac syndrome. Random hexamers were used to reverse transcribe the RNA input (roughly 0.5 to 1 ug). MiXCR, run by TCRdb on the immunoSEQ multiplex PCR reads, gives a single entry per CDR3 protein. This table has 20,000 to 25,000 distinct CDR3 sequences, about 92% appearing once. The specimen was CD8+ T cells from PBMCs. The gene calls are TRBV7-9 and TRBJ2-1; a weak D match, TRBD2 (6 bases). The receptor was derived from a human donor in good health. The CDR3 DNA reads TGTGCCAGCAGCGTTGGAGGGGATGAGCAGTTCTTC. This codes for CASSVGGDEQFF. Full variable domain (remainder filled in from reference TRBV7-9 and TRBJ2-1): DTGVSQNPRHKITKRGQNVTFRCDPISEHNRLYWYRQTLGQGPEFLTYFQNEAQLEKSRLLSDRFSAERPKGSFSTLEIQRTEQGDSAMYLCASSVGGDEQFFGPGTRLTVL.